Listed below are T cell receptor beta chains from one sample, sequenced in a study of vaccination and CD4 T cells after COVID-19. Their specific antigens are unknown. TCRdb used MiXCR to reprocess the PCR reads, holding one entry per CDR3 protein. The profile shows 15,000 to 20,000 distinct CDR3 sequences, under 65% of them singletons. Sample: CD4+ T cells from blood, cultured in vitro, taken about 7 months after SARS-CoV-2 vaccination. The receptors were sampled from a human donor who had recovered from COVID-19. Each CDR3 is given with its conserved first and last residue. D genes are given only for firm matches. The size field is filled for only some rows; it gives once, few, many or a size class.

V gene: TRBV6-4
clone size: few
J gene: TRBJ2-3
D gene: TRBD2
CDR3 protein: CASSDSGDTDTQYF
CDR3 DNA: TGTGCCAGCAGTGACAGCGGGGACACAGATACGCAGTATTTT

V gene: TRBV7-9
clone size: NA
J gene: TRBJ2-3
D gene: NA
CDR3 protein: CASSPPPGTDTQYF
CDR3 DNA: TGTGCCAGCAGCCCCCCCCCCGGAACAGATACGCAGTATTTT

V gene: TRBV7-9
clone size: NA
J gene: TRBJ1-1
D gene: TRBD1
CDR3 protein: CASSFRGRGTEAFF
CDR3 DNA: TGTGCCAGCAGCTTCAGGGGGCGTGGCACTGAAGCTTTCTTT

V gene: TRBV2
clone size: NA
J gene: TRBJ2-5
D gene: TRBD2
CDR3 protein: CASSVRTRETQYF
CDR3 DNA: TGTGCCAGCAGTGTTCGGACTAGGGAGACCCAGTACTTC

V gene: TRBV28
clone size: NA
J gene: TRBJ2-5
D gene: NA
CDR3 protein: CASRGWGTQYF
CDR3 DNA: TGTGCCAGCAGGGGGTGGGGGACCCAGTACTTC

V gene: TRBV6-5
clone size: NA
J gene: TRBJ1-2
D gene: TRBD1
CDR3 protein: CASSYSRQGVSGYTF
CDR3 DNA: TGTGCCAGCAGTTACTCCAGACAGGGGGTGTCTGGCTACACCTTC

V gene: TRBV7-9
clone size: few
J gene: TRBJ2-2
D gene: NA
CDR3 protein: CASSLLQEPRGELFF
CDR3 DNA: TGTGCCAGCAGCCTCTTACAGGAGCCACGCGGGGAGCTGTTTTTT

V gene: TRBV9
clone size: NA
J gene: TRBJ2-2
D gene: NA
CDR3 protein: CASSRYHDDTGELFF
CDR3 DNA: TGTGCCAGCAGCCGTTACCACGACGACACCGGGGAGCTGTTTTTT

V gene: TRBV7-2
clone size: NA
J gene: TRBJ2-3
D gene: NA
CDR3 protein: CASSFSPVDTQYF
CDR3 DNA: TGTGCCAGCAGCTTCAGCCCCGTGGATACGCAGTATTTT

V gene: TRBV15
clone size: few
J gene: TRBJ1-6
D gene: NA
CDR3 protein: CATSRGKTDNSPLHF
CDR3 DNA: TGTGCCACCAGCAGAGGAAAGACAGATAATTCACCCCTCCACTTT

V gene: TRBV19
clone size: NA
J gene: TRBJ1-2
D gene: NA
CDR3 protein: CASSAGGLYGYTF
CDR3 DNA: TGTGCCAGTTCCGCTGGGGGTCTCTATGGCTACACCTTC

V gene: TRBV7-2
clone size: NA
J gene: TRBJ2-3
D gene: TRBD1
CDR3 protein: CASSLAGTGTGDTQYF
CDR3 DNA: TGTGCCAGCAGCTTAGCCGGGACAGGGACAGGCGATACGCAGTATTTT

V gene: TRBV15
clone size: few
J gene: TRBJ1-5
D gene: NA
CDR3 protein: CATSRDSGEEQPQHF
CDR3 DNA: TGTGCCACCAGCAGAGATTCAGGGGAAGAACAGCCCCAGCATTTT

V gene: TRBV6-1
clone size: NA
J gene: TRBJ1-1
D gene: NA
CDR3 protein: CASTETGSAFEAFF
CDR3 DNA: TGTGCCAGCACCGAAACGGGCAGCGCGTTTGAAGCTTTCTTT

V gene: TRBV7-9
clone size: NA
J gene: TRBJ1-1
D gene: NA
CDR3 protein: CASSGLGAMNTEAFF
CDR3 DNA: TGTGCCAGCAGCGGCCTTGGGGCAATGAACACTGAAGCTTTCTTT

V gene: TRBV5-8
clone size: NA
J gene: TRBJ2-5
D gene: TRBD2
CDR3 protein: CASSPGTSGVGAETQYF
CDR3 DNA: TGTGCCAGCAGCCCCGGGACTAGTGGGGTTGGGGCCGAGACCCAGTACTTC

V gene: TRBV6-5
clone size: NA
J gene: TRBJ1-1
D gene: NA
CDR3 protein: CASSYWGQPNTEAFF
CDR3 DNA: TGTGCCAGCAGTTACTGGGGGCAACCGAACACTGAAGCTTTCTTT

V gene: TRBV6-1
clone size: NA
J gene: TRBJ1-3
D gene: NA
CDR3 protein: CASSETPGAGNTIYF
CDR3 DNA: TGTGCCAGCAGTGAAACCCCAGGGGCCGGAAACACCATATATTTT

V gene: TRBV29-1
clone size: NA
J gene: TRBJ1-1
D gene: NA
CDR3 protein: CSVTQRNTEAFF
CDR3 DNA: TGCAGCGTAACACAGAGGAACACTGAAGCTTTCTTT

V gene: TRBV20-1
clone size: NA
J gene: TRBJ1-6
D gene: NA
CDR3 protein: CSARGTWGSTSYNSPLHF
CDR3 DNA: TGCAGTGCTAGAGGAACCTGGGGCAGTACCTCCTATAATTCACCCCTCCACTTT